This TCR beta chain was captured by sequencing in a study of T cell changes during pregnancy in multiple sclerosis. Sequencing used immunoSEQ multiplex PCR; TCRdb keeps in-frame clones, though not all of them. This sample has about 68,000 clones, with about 89% found just once. Trimming stripped 4 bases from V and 1 base from J, with 10 bases between. This CDR3 is built from 14 residues. CDR1 and CDR2 from the germline V gene are SEHNR and FQNEAQ (reference sequence). Sequenced material: peripheral blood, taken in the second trimester of pregnancy. The rearrangement uses TRBV7-9 and TRBJ2-5, with a weak D call TRBD1 (6 bases). This receptor was obtained from a female donor with multiple sclerosis, enrolled in a pregnancy study. This CDR3 reads CASSWWDIQETQYF. CDR3 in DNA: TGTGCCAGCAGCTGGTGGGACATCCAAGAGACCCAGTACTTC.